These 26 T cell receptor beta chains were sequenced from one sample in a study of T cells in tumors after PD-1 blockade. The assay was immunoSEQ multiplex PCR, and TCRdb's table has in-frame clones only and misses some. Of 60,000 to 75,000 clones in the sample, around 67% were seen once. Sequences were derived from PBMCs, sampled after anti-PD-1 treatment. The receptor set was obtained from a human donor with basal cell carcinoma.

The V and J genes are TRBV5-1 and TRBJ2-2; TRBD1 might be the D (6 bases). V lost 6 bases and J 2 bases, leaving 11 bases between the germline ends. This CDR3 contains 14 residues. CDR1 SGHRS and CDR2 YFSETQ come from the germline V gene. Written as DNA, the CDR3 is TGCGCCAGCATACAGGGTTCTAACACCGGGGAGCTGTTTTTT. Its translation is CASIQGSNTGELFF.

This clone was seen just once. The chain uses TRBV7-2 and TRBJ2-2; D ambiguous. The CDR3 has 16 residues. Trimming removed 6 bases from V and 0 bases from J, with 14 bases in between. Germline V gives CDR1 SGHTA, CDR2 FQGNSA. The CDR3 region is CASSIRVNANTGELFF. In nucleotides, the CDR3 is TGTGCCAGCAGTATACGAGTAAACGCGAACACCGGGGAGCTGTTTTTT.

The V gene is TRBV20-1, the J gene TRBJ2-3; no reliable D call. The CDR3 is 11 residues long. Germline CDR1 and CDR2: DFQATT and SNEGSKA (reference sequence). Trimming took off 7 bases at V and 2 bases at J, with 7 bases between the two ends. In DNA form, the CDR3 reads TGCAGTGGTGTCAACACAGATACGCAGTATTTT. Translated, it gives CSGVNTDTQYF.

This chain links TRBV30 with TRBJ2-3; 8 bases are shared with TRBD2. This CDR3 is 15 amino acids long. Germline V gene data show CDR1 as GTSNPN and CDR2 as SVGIG (reference sequence). The trim removed 1 base at V and 5 bases at J, leaving 8 bases unmatched. The CDR3 loop is CAWSGALAGIDTQYF. The CDR3 DNA reads as TGTGCCTGGAGTGGAGCTCTAGCGGGCATAGATACGCAGTATTTT. Complete variable domain (other parts from reference TRBV30 and TRBJ2-3): SQTIHQWPATLVQPVGSPLSLECTVEGTSNPNLYWYRQAAGRGLQLLFYSVGIGQISSEVPQNLSASRPQDRQFILSSKKLLLSDSGFYLCAWSGALAGIDTQYFGPGTRLTVL.

The rearrangement joins TRBV19 to TRBJ2-6; D uncertain. V lost 1 base and J 1 base, leaving 8 bases between the germline ends. The CDR3 length is 16 residues. Per germline, CDR1 LNHDA and CDR2 SQIVND (reference sequence). CDR3 amino acids: CASSIVRISGANVLTF. The CDR3 bases are TGTGCCAGTAGTATAGTAAGGATTTCTGGGGCCAACGTCCTGACTTTC. Filled out from reference TRBV19 and TRBJ2-6, the complete variable domain reads DGGITQSPKYLFRKEGQNVTLSCEQNLNHDAMYWYRQDPGQGLRLIYYSQIVNDFQKGDIAEGYSVSREKKESFPLTVTSAQKNPTAFYLCASSIVRISGANVLTFGAGSRLTVL.

This clone came up a few times. The chain recombines TRBV7-8 with TRBJ2-1; TRBD1 matches 9 bases. Germline values: CDR1 SGHVS, CDR2 FQNEAQ. V was clipped by 5 bases and J by 5 bases; unmatched bases: 7. This CDR3 has 15 residues. The CDR3 protein is CASSLRDRVNNEQFF. The CDR3 DNA reads as TGTGCCAGCAGCCTCCGGGACAGGGTCAACAATGAGCAGTTCTTC.

The V call is TRBV6-6, the J call TRBJ2-5, with D possibly called TRBD1 or TRBD2 (6 bases each). The CDR3 has 14 residues. From germline, CDR1 is MNHNY and CDR2 SVGAGI (reference sequence). Trimming cost V 4 bases and J 1 base, with 10 bases left between them. CDR3 sequence (DNA): TGTGCCAGCAGTTCCGGGGGCCTCCAAGAGACCCAGTACTTC. Translation gives CASSSGGLQETQYF.

V is TRBV20-1 and J is TRBJ2-5; 9 nucleotides agree with TRBD2. V was clipped by 6 bases and J by 5 bases; unmatched bases: 10. The CDR3 covers 14 residues. CDR1 and CDR2 from the germline V gene are DFQATT and SNEGSKA (reference sequence). The CDR3 DNA sequence: TGCAGTGCCAGTAGCGGGGGATCCGGGGAGACCCAGTACTTC. It is translated as CSASSGGSGETQYF.

CDR3 sequence reads: CASRRTGGSDTEAFF. The CDR3 DNA reads as TGTGCCAGCAGGCGGACAGGGGGGTCGGACACTGAAGCTTTCTTT. This rearrangement joins TRBV28 to TRBJ1-1; TRBD1 aligns across 10 bases. The CDR3 sequence is 15 residues long. The germline CDR1 and CDR2 sequences are MDHEN and SYDVKM. V was clipped by 6 bases and J by 3 bases; unmatched bases: 7.

The chain employs TRBV28 and TRBJ1-6, with 10 bases that match TRBD1. After removal of 8 bases from V and 0 bases from J, the junction contained 10 bases not matched to a gene. The CDR3 is 18 amino acids. Germline assignment: CDR1 MDHEN and CDR2 SYDVKM. In nucleotides, the CDR3 is TGTGCCAGCGGCCTGCCCGGGACAGGGGCCTCCTATAATTCACCCCTCCACTTT. Translating gives CASGLPGTGASYNSPLHF.

The J gene is TRBJ1-1, the V gene TRBV5-6; 7 positions agree with TRBD1. The V gene's germline CDR1 is SGHDT and CDR2 YYEEEE. The CDR3 contains 13 residues. After removal of 4 bases from V and 12 bases from J, the junction contained 12 bases not matched to a gene. CDR3 sequence (DNA): TGTGCCAGCAGCGCGACAGGGTTGGTCGGCACTTTCTTT. Its protein is CASSATGLVGTFF.

This chain joins TRBV6-4 and TRBJ2-5; D remains ambiguous. CDR1 is MRHNA and CDR2 is SNTAGT in the germline V gene. Trimming left V 2 bases short and J 2 bases short, with 0 bases between. The CDR3 runs to 11 residues. The CDR3 spells CASSDQETQYF. In nucleotides, the CDR3 is TGTGCCAGCAGTGACCAAGAGACCCAGTACTTC.

The chain uses TRBV6-6 and TRBJ1-6; D unclear. CDR3 length equals 13 residues. Trimming took 4 bases from V and 6 from J, leaving 7 bases between them. Per germline, CDR1 MNHNY and CDR2 SVGAGI (reference sequence). The DNA for the CDR3 is TGTGCCAGCAGTTGGGCCCCTAATTCACCCCTCCACTTT. Amino acid sequence: CASSWAPNSPLHF.

The chain combines TRBV6-1 with TRBJ2-1; D gene ambiguous. V shed 2 bases and J shed 8 bases, with 7 bases lying between them. In germline, CDR1 is MNHNS, CDR2 SASEGT. The length of the CDR3 is 12 residues. CDR3 sequence reads: CASSESRDEQFF. The CDR3 bases are TGTGCCAGCAGTGAATCACGTGATGAGCAGTTCTTC.

This clone was detected only once. The rearrangement uses TRBV30 and TRBJ1-1; 8 nucleotides agree with TRBD1. V lost 4 bases to trimming and J lost 0 bases; unmatched junction nucleotides: 4. The CDR3 is 14 amino acids. The germline CDR1 and CDR2 sequences are GTSNPN and SVGIG (reference sequence). CDR3 amino acids: CAWMRQGLNTEAFF. The CDR3 DNA follows: TGTGCCTGGATGAGACAGGGGCTGAACACTGAAGCTTTCTTT.

Comment on this clone: Different DNA sequences within this sample yield the same CDR3. The V gene is TRBV28, the J gene TRBJ1-2; D remains unclear. In germline, CDR1 is MDHEN, CDR2 SYDVKM. CDR3 length: 12 amino acids. Trimming pared 1 base from V and 7 bases from J, leaving 7 bases between. CDR3 sequence reads: CASSLFGGGYTF. CDR3 bases: TGTGCCAGCAGTTTATTTGGAGGTGGCTACACCTTC.

The rearrangement joins TRBV28 to TRBJ2-7, with D perhaps TRBD2 (7 bases). V lost 7 bases, J lost 0 bases, and 13 bases lay in between. This CDR3 spans 14 amino acids. Germline CDR1 MDHEN, CDR2 SYDVKM. The CDR3 sequence: CASTLGGHSYEQYF. For the CDR3, the DNA is TGTGCCAGCACCTTGGGGGGGCACTCCTACGAGCAGTACTTC. Complete variable domain (other parts from reference TRBV28 and TRBJ2-7): DVKVTQSSRYLVKRTGEKVFLECVQDMDHENMFWYRQDPGLGLRLIYFSYDVKMKEKGDIPEGYSVSREKKERFSLILESASTNQTSMYLCASTLGGHSYEQYFGPGTRLTVT.

V gene TRBV7-8 combines with J gene TRBJ2-5; 12 nucleotides match TRBD2. The V segment lost 0 bases and the J segment 4 bases; nucleotides outside the gene matches: 15. Germline V gene data show CDR1 as SGHVS and CDR2 as FQNEAQ. There are 20 residues in the CDR3. CDR3 nucleotide sequence: TGTGCCAGCAGCTTAGCAAGCTACATAACTAGCGGGGGGCCTCTAGAGACCCAGTACTTC. It is translated as CASSLASYITSGGPLETQYF.

This clone turned up a few times. V and J are TRBV3-1 (or the pseudogene TRBV3-2) and TRBJ1-6; D remains unclear. This CDR3 region has 16 residues. The germline V gene has CDR1 LGHDT and CDR2 YNNKEL (reference sequence). Trimming cost V 4 bases and J 2 bases, with 12 bases left between them. The CDR3 is CASSPGSEAYNSPLHF. The CDR3 DNA is TGTGCCAGCAGCCCGGGAAGTGAGGCCTATAATTCACCCCTCCACTTT.

The chain combines TRBV19 with TRBJ2-2; a possible D gene is TRBD2 (5 bases). Germline V gives CDR1 LNHDA, CDR2 SQIVND (reference sequence). The CDR3 extends over 15 amino acids. V gave up 7 bases and J gave up 1 base, with 13 bases separating them. CDR3: CASTLFGGNTGELFF. CDR3 DNA sequence: TGTGCCAGTACCCTTTTTGGAGGGAACACCGGGGAGCTGTTTTTT.

The chain employs TRBV6-2 or TRBV6-3 and TRBJ2-7, with 10 bases identical to TRBD1. Germline lookup yields CDR1 MNHEY and CDR2 SVGEGT. V trimming: 0 bases; J trimming: 2 bases; junction bases outside the gene matches: 19. This CDR3 comprises 21 residues. The CDR3 sequence: CASSYSTTVKKPGQGTYEQYF. Here the CDR3 DNA reads TGTGCCAGCAGTTACTCGACGACGGTGAAGAAACCGGGACAGGGGACCTACGAGCAGTACTTC.

This clone was observed a handful of times. The J gene is TRBJ2-2, the V gene TRBV9, with TRBD1 identical over 9 bases. The CDR3 has 15 amino acids. V was pared by 5 bases and J by 1 base, with 3 bases of the junction left unmatched. Germline lookup yields CDR1 SGDLS and CDR2 YYNGEE. The CDR3 region is CASRPGQGNTGELFF. DNA of the CDR3: TGTGCCAGCAGACCGGGACAGGGGAACACCGGGGAGCTGTTTTTT.

J is TRBJ1-1 and V is TRBV10-3; D unresolved. The CDR3 has 16 residues. Germline V gene data show CDR1 as ENHRY and CDR2 as SYGVKD. Trimming left V 0 bases short and J 5 bases short, with 16 bases between. The CDR3 DNA is TGTGCCATCAGTGAGTCGACGGGGTCAGGAGGGACTGAAGCTTTCTTT. Protein: CAISESTGSGGTEAFF.

The rearrangement links TRBV7-2 to TRBJ2-2; possibly TRBD1 for D (5 bases). The germline CDR1 and CDR2 sequences are SGHTA and FQGNSA. The germline V and J ends were trimmed by 5 bases and 4 bases, with 11 bases remaining between them. The length of the CDR3 is 14 residues. CDR3 sequence reads: CASSPQGATGELFF. CDR3 DNA sequence: TGTGCCAGCAGCCCCCAAGGGGCCACCGGGGAGCTGTTTTTT.

The chain has TRBV10-2 and TRBJ2-3; D uncertain. Germline V CDR1 and CDR2: WSHSY, SAAADI. Trimming took 3 bases from V and 0 from J, leaving 10 bases between them. This CDR3 spans 15 amino acids. For the CDR3, the DNA is TGCGCCAGCAGTGAATGGGCGCGAAGCACAGATACGCAGTATTTT. This encodes CASSEWARSTDTQYF.

J is TRBJ1-4 and V is TRBV2, with TRBD1 identical over 8 bases. Germline-derived CDR1 and CDR2 are SNHLY and FYNNEI. The CDR3 runs to 15 residues. The V and J ends lost 7 bases and 7 bases, in that order; junction bases with no gene match: 11. The CDR3 DNA is TGTGCCAGCAAGACAGGGGTGGCCCAATTTGAAAAACTGTTTTTT. Encoded protein: CASKTGVAQFEKLFF.